This T cell receptor (beta chain) emerged from a study of breast tumors, draining lymph nodes, adjacent tissues. Regarding the study as a whole: The lymph node origin of tumor T cells was framed as consistent with a hypothesis, not demonstrated. Tumors had less TCR diversity than lymph nodes, more than nontumor tissue. Tumor and nontumor repertoires were significantly more similar in luminal-like than in basal-like breast cancer.

Germline CDR1 reads ENHRY; CDR2 reads SYGVKD. Trimming cost V 8 bases and J 0 bases; bases outside gene matches: 9. CDR3 length: 17 amino acids. Breast cancer patients provided tissue from their axillary draining lymph nodes. In this sample, this clonotype turned up many times. What it binds is unknown. TCRdb passed the multiplex PCR reads through MiXCR, listing each CDR3 protein once. The table lists over 250,000 distinct CDR3 sequences, under 35% of them singletons. The clonotype was recovered from a female donor with breast cancer. Some clones in this sample may be carry-over from other donors' samples. The specimen sequenced was axillary lymph node tissue. J is TRBJ2-3 and V is TRBV10-3; 12 nucleotides match TRBD2. The CDR3 here is CAIGGPGTSGSTDTQYF. The CDR3, as DNA: TGTGCCATCGGGGGTCCCGGGACTAGCGGGAGCACAGATACGCAGTATTTT.